The 5 T cell receptor beta chains below were found in one sample sequenced in a study of patients and donors after allogeneic stem cell transplantation. TCRdb called the RT-PCR reads again in MiXCR, with one record for every CDR3 protein. The data show about 960,000 distinct CDR3 sequences, over 15% seen once. The specimen was blood, either unsorted or a sorted T cell fraction (not recorded which). The receptor source for this set is a human donor who was either an allogeneic HSCT recipient or a stem cell or donor lymphocyte infusion donor (not recorded which). It is not recorded whose cells these are; they may come from a transplant donor.

This clonotype appeared a few times. The rearrangement uses TRBV7-6 and TRBJ1-1; D is ambiguous. V was cut by 4 bases and J by 1 base, with 13 bases left in between. The CDR3 has 15 amino acids. Germline lookup yields CDR1 SGHVS and CDR2 FNYEAQ. This CDR3 reads CASSSGRAPNTEAFF. The CDR3 region has the DNA TGTGCCAGCAGCTCGGGGAGGGCTCCGAACACTGAAGCTTTCTTT.

This clonotype was recorded a few times. The genes are TRBV5-1 and TRBJ2-7, with 8 positions matching TRBD1. Germline V CDR1 and CDR2: SGHRS, YFSETQ. The CDR3 runs to 14 residues. J lost 3 bases, V lost 4 bases, and 6 bases had no gene match. In DNA form, the CDR3 reads TGCGCCAGCAGCAGCGACAGGGGAGGCTACGAGCAGTACTTC. Translated, it gives CASSSDRGGYEQYF.

The chain combines TRBV7-2 with TRBJ2-2; 8 nucleotides agree with TRBD1. Per the germline V gene, CDR1 is SGHTA and CDR2 is FQGNSA. CDR3 length: 14 amino acids. V trimming: 5 bases; J trimming: 9 bases; junction bases outside the gene matches: 8. The CDR3 loop reads CASSADRTGRELFF. CDR3 nucleotide sequence: TGTGCCAGCAGCGCCGATCGGACAGGGAGGGAGCTGTTTTTT.

This clonotype was observed a few times. The chain has TRBV29-1 and TRBJ2-1; 9 bases map to TRBD1. From germline, CDR1 is SQVTM and CDR2 ANQGSEA. The CDR3 runs 12 residues. Unmatched junction bases numbered 4, after V lost 0 bases and J lost 13 bases. Here the CDR3 DNA reads TGCAGCGTTGAAGAGGGACAGGGATCCCAGTTCTTC. Its translation: CSVEEGQGSQFF.

The sample holds a few counts of this clonotype. The rearrangement links TRBV10-3 to TRBJ2-5; D ambiguous. V was trimmed by 0 bases and J by 4 bases, leaving 6 bases between them. CDR3 length equals 13 residues. Germline V gene lookup returns CDR1 ENHRY and CDR2 SYGVKD. This CDR3 reads CAISESGPETQYF. CDR3 bases: TGTGCCATCAGTGAGTCAGGGCCAGAGACCCAGTACTTC.